A selection of T cell receptor beta chains follows, all from one sample in a study of resident and recirculating memory T cells in vitiligo. TCRdb's table, derived via immunoSEQ multiplex PCR, lists solely in-frame clones and lacks some. The sample includes 70,000 or so clones, roughly nine tenths of them seen just once. The sequenced material came from blood. The receptors shown here come from a male donor with vitiligo. The CDR3 runs from the conserved cysteine through the conserved F or W. Clone size is given for some rows only: seen once, a few or many times, or a class if the clone is expanded.

clone_size	v_call	cdr3_length	j_call	cdr3_aa
-	TRBV28	15	TRBJ2-2	CASNTGTANTGELFF
-	TRBV9	15	TRBJ2-3	CASSVVGDNRDTQYF
-	TRBV30	14	TRBJ1-1	CAWTPDILNTEAFF
-	TRBV2	10	TRBJ2-7	CASSGGEQYF
-	TRBV7-3	15	TRBJ2-6	CASSSYRVGANVLTF
-	TRBV4-1	14	TRBJ2-3	CASASGASTDTQYF
-	TRBV6-5	15	TRBJ2-3	CASSGRGGLTDTQYF
-	TRBV7-9	18	TRBJ2-7	CASSPTSGGARLFYEQYF
-	TRBV29-1	13	TRBJ2-5	CSVERGYQETQYF
-	TRBV28	15	TRBJ2-7	CASSLRTVGAYEQYF
-	TRBV4-3	12	TRBJ2-1	CASSQMGQAQFF
-	TRBV5-1	14	TRBJ2-1	CASSLGSRNNEQFF
-	TRBV19	14	TRBJ1-1	CASSRTGGHTEAFF
-	TRBV5-6	16	TRBJ2-4	CASSLDRAIAKNIQYF
-	TRBV4-3	15	TRBJ1-2	CASSRDMGFDYGYTF
few	TRBV15	16	TRBJ1-4	CATSRAPGQANEKLFF
-	TRBV9	15	TRBJ1-2	CASSVGAGENYGYTF
-	TRBV6-6	15	TRBJ1-4	CASSSTRASGEKLFF
-	TRBV5-4	15	TRBJ2-7	CASSLSGANSYEQYF
-	TRBV19	14	TRBJ2-2	CASMRYTNTGELFF
-	TRBV7-2	15	TRBJ1-5	CASSLWQGSEQPQHF
once	TRBV11-2	17	TRBJ2-6	CASSSLRDNPGANVLTF
-	TRBV9	15	TRBJ2-7	CASSVSGTGGYEQYF
-	TRBV5-4	14	TRBJ2-7	CASSWRGDSYEQYF
-	TRBV7-2	15	TRBJ2-7	CASSLAGTGTYEQYF
once	TRBV6-6	13	TRBJ1-1	CASTATGGTEAFF
-	TRBV13	15	TRBJ2-7	CASSEAGGPVFVQYF
-	TRBV2	13	TRBJ2-2	CASRLSGTGELFF
-	TRBV19	17	TRBJ2-4	CASSMEPGTSEKNIQYF
once	TRBV5-4	14	TRBJ1-2	CASSYRENSGGYTF
-	TRBV6-1	12	TRBJ1-1	CASNLVATEAFF
-	TRBV6-5	15	TRBJ1-5	CASSTGTEYNQPQHF
once	TRBV6-6	12	TRBJ1-1	CASSYQGSSTFF
-	TRBV18	16	TRBJ1-2	CASSPLTGGIENGYTF
-	TRBV6-5	15	TRBJ2-2	CASSYTGVNTGELFF
-	TRBV4-1	15	TRBJ2-7	CASSQVGGKSYEQYF
-	TRBV9	16	TRBJ2-7	CASSVSSGGAPYEQYF
-	TRBV4-2	15	TRBJ1-1	CASSQGNLRNTEAFF
once	TRBV7-2	15	TRBJ2-1	CASSPWSGENNEQFF
-	TRBV7-3	16	TRBJ2-1	CASSLEGGGAYNEQFF
-	TRBV28	13	TRBJ2-2	CASRPQGPGELFF
-	TRBV7-6	14	TRBJ1-6	CASSFTGGDSPLHF
once	TRBV20-1	11	TRBJ1-4	CSARSTGKLFF
-	TRBV7-9	15	TRBJ1-3	CASSSKTGAGNTIYF
-	TRBV7-9	14	TRBJ1-1	CASSFSQGAVEAFF
-	TRBV9	18	TRBJ1-4	CASSPIGQGFATNEKLFF
-	TRBV10-3	14	TRBJ1-1	CAISTYTGGTEAFF
-	TRBV4-2	18	TRBJ2-5	CASSQGLAGATGQETQYF
-	TRBV4-1	19	TRBJ2-1	CASSQDQGLAGASSGLFFF
-	TRBV30	11	TRBJ2-7	CAFDRNYEQYF
-	TRBV7-2	15	TRBJ2-7	CASSLGGSLVYGQYF